A selection of T cell receptor beta chains follows, all from one sample in a study of brain T cells in children with intractable seizures. Sequencing used immunoSEQ multiplex PCR; TCRdb keeps in-frame clones, though not all of them. The data show around 100,000 clones, with 85% to 95% seen just once and around 4% held by the top ten. The sequenced sample was peripheral blood, obtained at surgery. The receptors were gathered from a boy under three years old with hemimegalencephaly and intractable seizures. Each CDR3 is given with its conserved first and last residue. Each record gives: V gene, D gene, J gene, clone size, CDR3 protein, CDR3 DNA. A D gene is named only where the DNA matches it firmly. The size entry is marked missing in some rows and otherwise reads once, few, many or a size class.

V: TRBV5-1; D: TRBD2; J: TRBJ2-7; size: -; CDR3: CASSLGLAGAEQYF; DNA: TGCGCCAGCAGCTTGGGACTAGCGGGAGCAGAGCAGTACTTC
V: TRBV12-3/TRBV12-4; D: -; J: TRBJ2-2; size: -; CDR3: CASVGAGELFF; DNA: TGTGCCAGTGTGGGGGCCGGGGAGCTGTTTTTT
V: TRBV7-9; D: -; J: TRBJ1-1; size: -; CDR3: CASSLHSLTADAFF; DNA: TGTGCCAGCAGCTTACATTCGCTCACCGCGGACGCTTTCTTT
V: TRBV7-9; D: -; J: TRBJ2-7; size: -; CDR3: CASTQQSHEQYF; DNA: TGTGCCAGCACCCAGCAGAGCCACGAGCAGTACTTC
V: TRBV5-1; D: TRBD2; J: TRBJ2-7; size: -; CDR3: CASSPRLAVYNEQYF; DNA: TGCGCCAGCAGCCCCCGACTAGCGGTCTACAACGAGCAGTACTTC
V: TRBV6-5; D: -; J: TRBJ1-6; size: -; CDR3: CASGFPAGDNSPLHF; DNA: TGTGCCAGCGGATTCCCCGCAGGGGATAATTCACCCCTCCACTTT
V: TRBV6-1; D: -; J: TRBJ1-5; size: -; CDR3: CASSEERVGQPQHF; DNA: TGTGCCAGCAGTGAAGAGAGGGTGGGTCAGCCCCAGCATTTT
V: TRBV11-1; D: TRBD2; J: TRBJ2-3; size: -; CDR3: CASSLALAGSFTDTQYF; DNA: TGTGCCAGCAGCCTAGCCCTAGCGGGCTCTTTCACAGATACGCAGTATTTT
V: TRBV4-2; D: TRBD1; J: TRBJ1-5; size: -; CDR3: CASSRGQEKNQPQHF; DNA: TGTGCCAGCAGCCGGGGACAGGAGAAAAATCAGCCCCAGCATTTT
V: TRBV24-1; D: -; J: TRBJ2-6; size: -; CDR3: CATSDLPPRSGANVLTF; DNA: TGTGCCACCAGTGATCTCCCACCGAGGTCTGGGGCCAACGTCCTGACTTTC
V: TRBV19; D: -; J: TRBJ2-4; size: -; CDR3: CASSRYDIQYF; DNA: TGTGCCAGTAGTAGGTATGACATTCAGTACTTC
V: TRBV3-1/TRBV3-2; D: -; J: TRBJ2-1; size: -; CDR3: CASSQLTDLTYNEQFF; DNA: TGTGCCAGCAGCCAGTTGACGGACCTTACTTACAATGAGCAGTTCTTC
V: TRBV18; D: -; J: TRBJ2-7; size: -; CDR3: CASSPRDLGEQYF; DNA: TGTGCCAGCTCACCACGGGACCTGGGGGAGCAGTACTTC
V: TRBV7-9; D: -; J: TRBJ2-1; size: -; CDR3: CASSFVGSNEQFF; DNA: TGTGCCAGCAGCTTTGTAGGGTCGAATGAGCAGTTCTTC
V: TRBV29-1; D: -; J: TRBJ2-1; size: -; CDR3: CSVGLDPSRNEQFF; DNA: TGCAGCGTTGGACTAGACCCTAGCCGCAATGAGCAGTTCTTC
V: TRBV7-2; D: TRBD1; J: TRBJ2-7; size: -; CDR3: CASSLSGTGSYEQYF; DNA: TGTGCCAGCAGCTTATCCGGGACAGGGTCCTACGAGCAGTACTTC
V: TRBV3-1/TRBV3-2; D: -; J: TRBJ2-3; size: -; CDR3: CASSQGQSPTDTQYF; DNA: TGTGCCAGCAGCCAAGGCCAAAGCCCCACAGATACGCAGTATTTT
V: TRBV24-1; D: -; J: TRBJ2-3; size: -; CDR3: CATSDPDRFTDTQYF; DNA: TGTGCCACCAGTGACCCTGACAGGTTCACAGATACGCAGTATTTT
V: TRBV24-1; D: TRBD1; J: TRBJ2-7; size: -; CDR3: CATSDLGQGAGEQYF; DNA: TGTGCCACCAGTGACCTGGGACAGGGGGCCGGAGAGCAGTACTTC
V: TRBV30; D: TRBD2; J: TRBJ2-5; size: once; CDR3: CAWSGLTSGRLIQETQYF; DNA: TGTGCCTGGAGTGGCCTGACTAGCGGGAGATTGATCCAAGAGACCCAGTACTTC
V: TRBV6-4; D: -; J: TRBJ2-3; size: -; CDR3: CASSRLGGPSDTQYF; DNA: TGTGCCAGCAGTCGCCTCGGAGGGCCTTCAGATACGCAGTATTTT
V: TRBV28; D: -; J: TRBJ2-7; size: -; CDR3: CASSLAAYEQYF; DNA: TGTGCCAGCAGTTTAGCGGCCTACGAGCAGTACTTC
V: TRBV6-1; D: -; J: TRBJ1-2; size: -; CDR3: CASSEAPAYGYTF; DNA: TGTGCCAGCAGTGAAGCGCCGGCTTATGGCTACACCTTC
V: TRBV3-1/TRBV3-2; D: -; J: TRBJ1-6; size: -; CDR3: CASSRGSNSPLHF; DNA: TGTGCCAGCAGCCGGGGTTCGAATTCACCCCTCCACTTT
V: TRBV19; D: -; J: TRBJ2-4; size: -; CDR3: CASSIVSGLIQYF; DNA: TGTGCCAGTAGTATAGTGTCTGGCCTCATTCAGTACTTC
V: TRBV7-9; D: TRBD2; J: TRBJ2-5; size: -; CDR3: CATTSGQETQYF; DNA: TGTGCCACCACTAGCGGCCAAGAGACCCAGTACTTC
V: TRBV2; D: -; J: TRBJ1-5; size: -; CDR3: CASAPAVGQPQHF; DNA: TGTGCCAGCGCCCCCGCAGTCGGTCAGCCCCAGCATTTT
V: TRBV2; D: TRBD1; J: TRBJ2-1; size: once; CDR3: CASRDRDSLYNEQFF; DNA: TGTGCCAGCAGGGATCGGGACAGTCTTTACAATGAGCAGTTCTTC
V: TRBV9; D: TRBD2; J: TRBJ2-1; size: -; CDR3: CASSVERRASGSNDNEQFF; DNA: TGTGCCAGCAGCGTAGAGAGGAGGGCTAGCGGGAGTAACGACAATGAGCAGTTCTTC
V: TRBV12-3/TRBV12-4; D: TRBD1; J: TRBJ1-2; size: -; CDR3: CASSLTGTDGYTF; DNA: TGTGCCAGCAGTTTAACCGGGACAGATGGCTACACCTTC
V: TRBV3-1/TRBV3-2; D: -; J: TRBJ2-7; size: once; CDR3: CASSQDRDYEQYF; DNA: TGTGCCAGCAGCCAAGACCGGGACTACGAGCAGTACTTC
V: TRBV10-3; D: -; J: TRBJ1-3; size: -; CDR3: CAISEPYRERLNTIYF; DNA: TGTGCCATCAGTGAGCCCTACAGAGAGAGGTTGAACACCATATATTTT
V: TRBV18; D: -; J: TRBJ2-1; size: -; CDR3: CASSHKGTYNEQFF; DNA: TGTGCCAGCTCACATAAAGGGACTTACAATGAGCAGTTCTTC
V: TRBV19; D: -; J: TRBJ1-2; size: once; CDR3: CASRSRAGYGYTF; DNA: TGTGCCAGTAGAAGCAGGGCTGGCTATGGCTACACCTTC
V: TRBV28; D: -; J: TRBJ2-7; size: -; CDR3: CASSLLDYEQYF; DNA: TGTGCCAGCAGTTTACTGGACTACGAGCAGTACTTC
V: TRBV28; D: TRBD1; J: TRBJ1-2; size: -; CDR3: CASSLDRGVYGYTF; DNA: TGTGCCAGCAGTTTAGACAGGGGGGTCTATGGCTACACCTTC
V: TRBV6-5; D: TRBD1; J: TRBJ1-2; size: -; CDR3: CAIWDRDYGYTF; DNA: TGTGCCATTTGGGACAGGGACTATGGCTACACCTTC
V: TRBV6-5; D: -; J: TRBJ2-2; size: -; CDR3: CASSYQGETGELFF; DNA: TGTGCCAGCAGTTACCAAGGGGAGACCGGGGAGCTGTTTTTT
V: TRBV28; D: -; J: TRBJ2-7; size: -; CDR3: CASSLGSPREQYF; DNA: TGTGCCAGCAGTTTAGGGAGTCCGAGGGAGCAGTACTTC
V: TRBV5-1; D: TRBD2; J: TRBJ2-7; size: once; CDR3: CASSTGTSGRGEQYF; DNA: TGCGCCAGCAGCACTGGGACTAGCGGGAGGGGCGAGCAGTACTTC
V: TRBV24-1; D: -; J: TRBJ1-2; size: -; CDR3: CATSDLGTCVPNYGYTF; DNA: TGTGCCACCAGTGATTTGGGGACCTGTGTTCCTAACTATGGCTACACCTTC
V: TRBV3-1/TRBV3-2; D: TRBD2; J: TRBJ2-7; size: -; CDR3: CASSLAGDRQYF; DNA: TGTGCCAGCAGCCTAGCGGGAGATAGGCAGTACTTC
V: TRBV2; D: TRBD1; J: TRBJ1-2; size: once; CDR3: CASSVTGEGYGYTF; DNA: TGTGCCAGCAGCGTAACAGGGGAGGGCTATGGCTACACCTTC
V: TRBV6-5; D: TRBD1; J: TRBJ1-2; size: -; CDR3: CASRTEGARGYGYTF; DNA: TGTGCCAGCAGGACAGAGGGGGCGCGGGGCTATGGCTACACCTTC
V: TRBV5-1; D: -; J: TRBJ2-1; size: -; CDR3: CATARGGYNEQFF; DNA: TGCGCCACCGCGCGGGGAGGTTACAATGAGCAGTTCTTC
V: TRBV7-8; D: -; J: TRBJ2-7; size: -; CDR3: CASSLNRIYEQYF; DNA: TGTGCCAGCAGCCTAAACAGGATCTACGAGCAGTACTTC
V: TRBV7-3; D: -; J: TRBJ1-1; size: -; CDR3: CASSSPGLKAFF; DNA: TGTGCCAGCAGCTCCCCGGGACTCAAAGCTTTCTTT
V: TRBV19; D: -; J: TRBJ2-7; size: -; CDR3: CASSVGGQQYF; DNA: TGTGCCAGTAGTGTGGGGGGGCAGCAGTACTTC
V: TRBV30; D: TRBD2; J: TRBJ2-5; size: -; CDR3: CAWTSGEETQYF; DNA: TGTGCCTGGACTAGCGGAGAAGAGACCCAGTACTTC
V: TRBV9; D: -; J: TRBJ2-3; size: once; CDR3: CASSVAWGTSTDTQYF; DNA: TGTGCCAGCAGCGTAGCTTGGGGGACTAGCACAGATACGCAGTATTTT
V: TRBV7-8; D: -; J: TRBJ2-7; size: -; CDR3: CASSSRDSPYEQYF; DNA: TGTGCCAGCAGCAGCCGGGACTCTCCGTACGAGCAGTACTTC
V: TRBV27; D: -; J: TRBJ1-6; size: -; CDR3: CASGLAVGSSYNSPLHF; DNA: TGTGCCAGCGGGTTGGCCGTTGGGAGCTCCTATAATTCACCCCTCCACTTT